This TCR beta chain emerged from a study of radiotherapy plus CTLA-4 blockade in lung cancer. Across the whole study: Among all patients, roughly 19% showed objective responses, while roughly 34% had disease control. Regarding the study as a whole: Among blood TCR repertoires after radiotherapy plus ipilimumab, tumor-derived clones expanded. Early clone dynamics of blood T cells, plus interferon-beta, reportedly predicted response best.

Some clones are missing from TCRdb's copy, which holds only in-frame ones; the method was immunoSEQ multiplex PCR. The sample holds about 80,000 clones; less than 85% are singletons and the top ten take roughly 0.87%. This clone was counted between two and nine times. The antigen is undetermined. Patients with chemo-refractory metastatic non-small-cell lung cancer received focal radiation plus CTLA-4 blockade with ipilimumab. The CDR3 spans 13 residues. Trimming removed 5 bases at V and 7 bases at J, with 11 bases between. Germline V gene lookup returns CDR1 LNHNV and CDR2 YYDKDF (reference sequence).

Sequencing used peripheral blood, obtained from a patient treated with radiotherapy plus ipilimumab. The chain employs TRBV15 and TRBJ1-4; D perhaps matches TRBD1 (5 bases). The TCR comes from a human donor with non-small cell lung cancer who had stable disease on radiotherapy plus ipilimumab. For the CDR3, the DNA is TGTGCCACCAGCGGGGCCAGGGCTGAAAAACTGTTTTTT. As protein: CATSGARAEKLFF.